Listed here are 16 T cell receptor beta chains from one sample, sequenced in a study of T cell repertoires in cytomegalovirus infection. TCRdb called the reads again in MiXCR, with one record for every CDR3 protein. The sample includes roughly 720,000 distinct CDR3 sequences, 35% of them seen just once. Sequencing was carried out using PBMCs. The receptors were gathered from a human donor in good health (CMV status not recorded). Some clones in this sample may be carry-over from other donors' samples.

This clonotype was observed at least ten times. The chain carries TRBV7-6 and TRBJ2-5; a weak D match, TRBD2 (5 bases). The CDR3 runs to 14 residues. CDR1 SGHVS and CDR2 FNYEAQ come from the germline V gene. V was pared by 1 base and J by 1 base, with 7 bases between. CDR3 bases: TGTGCCAGCAGCTTAGGGCGGGTCCAAGAGACCCAGTACTTC. Amino acids: CASSLGRVQETQYF.

The chain employs TRBV10-1 and TRBJ2-1; D gene uncertain. Germline V CDR1 and CDR2: WNHNN, SYGVQD (reference sequence). The CDR3 totals 15 residues. The ends were cut back, 3 bases at V and 5 bases at J, with 14 bases in the middle. The CDR3 reads CASSDRKGLNNEQFF. CDR3 in DNA: TGCGCCAGCAGTGATAGGAAGGGCCTAAACAATGAGCAGTTCTTC.

This clonotype was detected only once. The V call is TRBV6-6, the J call TRBJ1-2, with TRBD1 matching 7 bases. Germline assignment: CDR1 MNHNY and CDR2 SVGAGI (reference sequence). The length of the CDR3 is 17 residues. Trimming at V came to 6 bases and at J to 4 bases, leaving 17 bases not matched to a gene. CDR3 DNA: TGTGCCAGCAGCAAGCCTAGACAGGGCCCGTGGAGCTATGGCTACACCTTC. This translates into CASSKPRQGPWSYGYTF.

The chain is built from TRBV6-2 or TRBV6-3 and TRBJ1-6; perhaps TRBD1 as D (6 bases). Germline values: CDR1 MNHEY, CDR2 SVGEGT. This CDR3 region has 12 residues. V was pared by 5 bases and J by 14 bases, with 13 bases between. CDR3: CASSEGDLSLHF. CDR3 bases: TGTGCCAGCAGTGAGGGGGACCTCTCCCTCCACTTT.

This clonotype was seen a handful of times. This rearrangement joins TRBV27 to TRBJ1-3; the D gene is possibly TRBD1 (5 bases). Germline values: CDR1 MNHEY, CDR2 SMNVEV (reference sequence). The CDR3 consists of 16 residues. V was pared by 1 base and J by 2 bases, with 12 bases between. CDR3 region: CASSLYPGGTGNTIYF. The CDR3 region has the DNA TGTGCCAGCAGTTTATACCCGGGGGGGACTGGAAACACCATATATTTT.

There are a few counts of this clonotype. The chain employs TRBV7-3 and TRBJ1-2; D is unclear. With 5 bases removed from V and 8 bases from J, the gap between germline ends came to 15 bases. This CDR3 contains 13 residues. Germline-derived CDR1 and CDR2 are SGHTA and FQGTGA. The CDR3 DNA sequence: TGTGCCAGCAGCCCCTTCCCCGGGCACGGCTACACCTTC. Encoded protein: CASSPFPGHGYTF.

This clonotype was seen ten or more times. The chain combines TRBV7-8 with TRBJ1-2; D is undetermined. Trimming took 5 bases from V and 0 from J, leaving 7 bases between them. The CDR3 sequence is 13 residues long. The germline V gene encodes CDR1 SGHVS and CDR2 FQNEAQ. Here the CDR3 DNA reads TGTGCCAGCAGCACCATATCTAACTATGGCTACACCTTC. It specifies CASSTISNYGYTF.

The V and J genes are TRBV7-9 and TRBJ1-1; 7 bases map to TRBD1. The ends lost 3 bases at V and 4 bases at J; junction bases unmatched: 5. There are 14 residues in the CDR3. Germline V lookup: CDR1 SEHNR, CDR2 FQNEAQ (reference sequence). The chain's CDR3 is CASSFRGQITEAFF. In DNA form, the CDR3 reads TGTGCCAGCAGCTTCAGGGGACAGATCACTGAAGCTTTCTTT.

V is TRBV7-9 and J is TRBJ2-1, with D uncertain. Trimming left V 5 bases short and J 0 bases short, with 11 bases between. Germline V gene lookup returns CDR1 SEHNR and CDR2 FQNEAQ (reference sequence). The CDR3 length is 15 residues. The CDR3, as DNA: TGTGCCAGCAGCCCTGACACTTACTCCTACAATGAGCAGTTCTTC. Translation gives CASSPDTYSYNEQFF.

The chain has TRBV7-8 and TRBJ2-3, with a weak D call TRBD2 (6 bases). CDR1 is SGHVS, CDR2 FQNEAQ, per germline. The CDR3 contains 13 residues. The V end lost 3 bases, the J end lost 4 bases, and 8 bases lay between the germline ends. The CDR3 coding sequence is TGTGCCAGCAGCTTCGGGGGAGCAGATACGCAGTATTTT. This codes for CASSFGGADTQYF.

The chain couples TRBV12-3 or TRBV12-4 to TRBJ1-2, with D tentatively TRBD1 (6 bases). V gave up 8 bases and J gave up 5 bases, with 21 bases separating them. There are 15 residues in the CDR3. The DNA for the CDR3 is TGTGCCAGCTCACTCGAGGGGGGGACGGCTTATGGCTACACCTTC. It translates to CASSLEGGTAYGYTF.

V gene TRBV6-5 combines with J gene TRBJ2-7, with no clear D. In germline, CDR1 is MNHEY, CDR2 SVGAGI. The CDR3 runs 14 residues. The V end lost 5 bases, the J end lost 2 bases, and 13 bases lay between the germline ends. CDR3 amino acids: CASSRTDGPYEQYF. CDR3 nucleotide sequence: TGTGCCAGCAGTCGTACCGACGGCCCCTACGAGCAGTACTTC.

This chain connects TRBV27 to TRBJ2-1; a possible D gene is TRBD1 (5 bases). The ends were cut back, 5 bases at V and 8 bases at J, with 19 bases in the middle. The CDR3 is made up of 15 amino acids. Germline V gene sequence: CDR1 MNHEY, CDR2 SMNVEV (reference sequence). The CDR3 coding sequence is TGTGCCAGCAGTCCCTCAGGGTACAGGCAGGATGAGCAGTTCTTC. Translated, it gives CASSPSGYRQDEQFF.

This clonotype was counted a few times. The chain links TRBV7-9 to TRBJ1-1, with TRBD1 matching over 7 bases. Trimming at V came to 5 bases and at J to 4 bases, leaving 13 bases not matched to a gene. The CDR3 is 16 amino acids. Germline V lookup: CDR1 SEHNR, CDR2 FQNEAQ (reference sequence). The CDR3 sequence: CASSHRTGVRSTEAFF. The CDR3 coding sequence is TGTGCCAGCAGCCACCGGACAGGAGTACGGAGCACTGAAGCTTTCTTT.

This clonotype was recorded once. This may arise from a read error, as a much more abundant clone is one base away. V usage is TRBV5-1 and J usage is TRBJ2-2; D may be TRBD1 or TRBD2 (5 bases each). Germline values: CDR1 SGHRS, CDR2 YFSETQ. CDR3 length: 14 residues. This chain's CDR3 is CASRLGTTTRELFF. In DNA form, the CDR3 reads TGCGCCAGCCGCCTGGGGACGACCACCCGGGAGCTGTTTTTT. The whole variable domain, filled in from reference TRBV5-1 and TRBJ2-2, reads KAGVTQTPRYLIKTRGQQVTLSCSPISGHRSVSWYQQTPGQGLQFLFEYFSETQRNKGNFPGRFSGRQFSNSRSEMNVSTLELGDSALYLCASRLGTTTRELFFGEGSRLTVL.

The gene calls are TRBV24-1 and TRBJ2-7; 8 bases are a match to TRBD2. Germline trimming cut 6 bases from V and 7 bases from J; bases unmatched to any gene: 10. The CDR3 covers 14 residues. Germline CDR1 KGHDR, CDR2 SFDVKD. The CDR3, as DNA: TGTGCCACCAGTCCCAGCGGGAGATTTGGGGAGCAGTACTTC. This sequence encodes CATSPSGRFGEQYF.